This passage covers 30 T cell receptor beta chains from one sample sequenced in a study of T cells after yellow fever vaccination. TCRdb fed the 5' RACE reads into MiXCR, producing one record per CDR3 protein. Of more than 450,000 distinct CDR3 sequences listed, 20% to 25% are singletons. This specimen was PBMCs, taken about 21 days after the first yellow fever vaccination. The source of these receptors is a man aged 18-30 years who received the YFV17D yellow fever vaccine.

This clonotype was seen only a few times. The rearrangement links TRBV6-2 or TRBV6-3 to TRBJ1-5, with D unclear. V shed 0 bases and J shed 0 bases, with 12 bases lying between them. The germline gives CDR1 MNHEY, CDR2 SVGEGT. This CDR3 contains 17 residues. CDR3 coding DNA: TGTGCCAGCAGTTACTCGCTCACAGAATATAGCAATCAGCCCCAGCATTTT. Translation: CASSYSLTEYSNQPQHF.

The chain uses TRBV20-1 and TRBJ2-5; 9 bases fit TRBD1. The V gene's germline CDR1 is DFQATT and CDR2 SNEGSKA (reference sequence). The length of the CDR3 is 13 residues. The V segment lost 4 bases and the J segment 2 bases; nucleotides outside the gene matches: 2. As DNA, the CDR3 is TGCAGTGCTAAGACAGGGGGGCAAGAGACCCAGTACTTC. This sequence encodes CSAKTGGQETQYF.

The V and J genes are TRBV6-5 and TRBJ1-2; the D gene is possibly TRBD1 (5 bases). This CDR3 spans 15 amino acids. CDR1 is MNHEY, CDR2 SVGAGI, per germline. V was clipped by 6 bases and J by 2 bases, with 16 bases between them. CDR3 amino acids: CASRYPDGGNYGYTF. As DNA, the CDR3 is TGTGCCAGCAGATACCCCGACGGGGGAAACTATGGCTACACCTTC.

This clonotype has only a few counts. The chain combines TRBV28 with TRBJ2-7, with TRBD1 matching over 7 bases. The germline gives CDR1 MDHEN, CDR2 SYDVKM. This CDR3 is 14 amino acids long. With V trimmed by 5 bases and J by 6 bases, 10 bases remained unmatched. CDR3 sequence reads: CASSLGTAYLEQYV. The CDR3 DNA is TGTGCCAGCAGTCTCGGGACAGCGTATCTCGAGCAGTACGTC.

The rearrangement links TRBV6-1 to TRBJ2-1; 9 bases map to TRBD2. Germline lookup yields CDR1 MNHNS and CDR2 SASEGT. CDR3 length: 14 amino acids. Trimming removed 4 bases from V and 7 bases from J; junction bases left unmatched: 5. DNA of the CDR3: TGTGCCAGCAGTGGAGCGGGGGGTTGGAATGAGCAGTTCTTC. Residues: CASSGAGGWNEQFF.

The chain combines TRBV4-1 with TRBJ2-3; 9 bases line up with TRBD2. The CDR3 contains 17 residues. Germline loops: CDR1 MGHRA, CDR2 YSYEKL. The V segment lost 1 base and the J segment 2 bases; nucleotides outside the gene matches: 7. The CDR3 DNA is TGCGCCAGCAGCCAAGCCCCAGCGGGGGGAGACACAGATACGCAGTATTTT. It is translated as CASSQAPAGGDTDTQYF.

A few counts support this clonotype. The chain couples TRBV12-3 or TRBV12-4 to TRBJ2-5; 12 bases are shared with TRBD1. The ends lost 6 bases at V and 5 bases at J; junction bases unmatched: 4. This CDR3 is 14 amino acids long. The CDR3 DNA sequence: TGTGCCAGCAGGGGGACAGGGGGCGCGGAGACCCAGTACTTC. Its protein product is CASRGTGGAETQYF.

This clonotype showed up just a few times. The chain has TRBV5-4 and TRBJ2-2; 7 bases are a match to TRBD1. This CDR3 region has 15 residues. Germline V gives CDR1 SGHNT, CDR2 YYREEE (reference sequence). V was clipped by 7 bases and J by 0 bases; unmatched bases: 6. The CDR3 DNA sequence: TGTGCCAGCCGATATACAGGGGCGAACACCGGGGAGCTGTTTTTT. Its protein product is CASRYTGANTGELFF.

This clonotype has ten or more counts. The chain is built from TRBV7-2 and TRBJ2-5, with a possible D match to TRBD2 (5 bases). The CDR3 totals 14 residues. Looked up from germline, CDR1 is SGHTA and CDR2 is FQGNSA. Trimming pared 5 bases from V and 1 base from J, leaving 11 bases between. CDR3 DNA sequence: TGTGCCAGCAGCCCACGACTATCCCAAGAGACCCAGTACTTC. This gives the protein CASSPRLSQETQYF.

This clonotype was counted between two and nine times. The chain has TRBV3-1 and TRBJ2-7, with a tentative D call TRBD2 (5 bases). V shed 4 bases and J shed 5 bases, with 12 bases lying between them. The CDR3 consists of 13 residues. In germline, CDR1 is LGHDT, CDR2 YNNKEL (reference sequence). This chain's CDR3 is CASSRRGGNEQYV. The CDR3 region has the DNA TGTGCCAGCAGCCGCCGAGGAGGAAACGAGCAGTACGTC.

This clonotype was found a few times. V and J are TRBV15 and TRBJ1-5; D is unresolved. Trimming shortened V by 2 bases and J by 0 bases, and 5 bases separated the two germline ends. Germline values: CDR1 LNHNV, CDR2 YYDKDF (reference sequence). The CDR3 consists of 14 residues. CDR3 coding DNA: TGTGCCACCAGCAGAAAGTATAGCAATCAGCCCCAGCATTTT. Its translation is CATSRKYSNQPQHF.

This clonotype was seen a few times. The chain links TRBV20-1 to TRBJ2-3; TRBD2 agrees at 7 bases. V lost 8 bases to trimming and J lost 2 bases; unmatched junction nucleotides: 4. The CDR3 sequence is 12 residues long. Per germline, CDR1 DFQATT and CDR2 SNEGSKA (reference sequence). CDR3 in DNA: TGCAGTCCGAGCGGGGCCACAGATACGCAGTATTTT. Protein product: CSPSGATDTQYF.

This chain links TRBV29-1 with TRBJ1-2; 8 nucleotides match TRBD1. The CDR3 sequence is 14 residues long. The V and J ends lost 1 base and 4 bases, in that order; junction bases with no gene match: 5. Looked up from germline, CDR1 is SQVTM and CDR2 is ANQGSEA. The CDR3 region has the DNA TGCAGCGTTGAAGGACCCGACAGGGGCTATGGCTACACCTTC. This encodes CSVEGPDRGYGYTF.

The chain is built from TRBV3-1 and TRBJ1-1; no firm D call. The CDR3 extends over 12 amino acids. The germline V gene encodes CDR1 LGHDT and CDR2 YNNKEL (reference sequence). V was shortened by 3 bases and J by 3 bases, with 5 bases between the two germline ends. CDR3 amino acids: CASSHLDTEAFF. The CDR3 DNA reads TGTGCCAGCAGCCATCTCGACACTGAAGCTTTCTTT.

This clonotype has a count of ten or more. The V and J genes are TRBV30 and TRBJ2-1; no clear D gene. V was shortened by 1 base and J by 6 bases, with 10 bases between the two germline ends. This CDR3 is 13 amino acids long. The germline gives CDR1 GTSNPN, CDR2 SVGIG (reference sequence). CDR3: CAWSGMGGNEQFF. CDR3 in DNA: TGTGCCTGGAGTGGGATGGGCGGCAATGAGCAGTTCTTC.

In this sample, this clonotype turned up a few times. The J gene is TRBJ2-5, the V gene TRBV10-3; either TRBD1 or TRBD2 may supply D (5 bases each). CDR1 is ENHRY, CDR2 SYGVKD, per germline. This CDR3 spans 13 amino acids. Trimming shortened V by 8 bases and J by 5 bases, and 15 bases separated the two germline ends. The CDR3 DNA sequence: TGTGCCATCGGGACCGGAGCCGGCGAGACCCAGTACTTC. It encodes CAIGTGAGETQYF.

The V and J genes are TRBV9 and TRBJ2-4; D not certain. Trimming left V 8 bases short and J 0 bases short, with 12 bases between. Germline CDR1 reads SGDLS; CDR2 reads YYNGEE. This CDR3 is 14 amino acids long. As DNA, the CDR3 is TGTGCCAGTGGGCCTTTCCTAGCCAAAAACATTCAGTACTTC. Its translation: CASGPFLAKNIQYF.

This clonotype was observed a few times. CDR3 in amino acids: CASSLVTGDNYGYTF. Written as DNA, the CDR3 is TGTGCCAGCAGCTTAGTTACAGGGGATAACTATGGCTACACCTTC. The J gene is TRBJ1-2, the V gene TRBV7-2; TRBD1 matches 7 bases. CDR3 length: 15 amino acids. V was clipped by 1 base and J by 1 base; unmatched bases: 3. Germline CDR1 and CDR2: SGHTA and FQGNSA.

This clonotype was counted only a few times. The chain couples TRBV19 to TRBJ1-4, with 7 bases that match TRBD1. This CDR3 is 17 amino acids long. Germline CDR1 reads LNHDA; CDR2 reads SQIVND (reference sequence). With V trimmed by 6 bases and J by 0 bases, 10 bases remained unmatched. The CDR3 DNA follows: TGTGCCAGTAGCCGACAGGACAGGAGTGCAACTAATGAAAAACTGTTTTTT. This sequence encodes CASSRQDRSATNEKLFF.

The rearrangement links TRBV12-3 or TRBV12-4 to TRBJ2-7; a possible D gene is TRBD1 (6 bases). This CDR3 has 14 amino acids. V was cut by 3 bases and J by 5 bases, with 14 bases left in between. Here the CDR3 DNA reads TGTGCCAGCAGTTTGGAAAACAGGGTCCACGAGCAGTACTTC. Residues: CASSLENRVHEQYF.

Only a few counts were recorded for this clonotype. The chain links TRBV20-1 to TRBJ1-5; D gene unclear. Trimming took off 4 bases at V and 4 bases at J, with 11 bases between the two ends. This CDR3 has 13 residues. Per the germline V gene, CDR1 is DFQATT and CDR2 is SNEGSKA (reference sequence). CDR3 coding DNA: TGCAGTGCTATGCCCGATGGGAATCAGCCCCAGCATTTT. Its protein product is CSAMPDGNQPQHF.

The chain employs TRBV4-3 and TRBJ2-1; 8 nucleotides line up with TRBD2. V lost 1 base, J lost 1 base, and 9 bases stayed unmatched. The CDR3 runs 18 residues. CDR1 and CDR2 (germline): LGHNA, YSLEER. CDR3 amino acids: CASSQGYGGGDSYNEQFF. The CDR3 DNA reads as TGCGCCAGCAGCCAAGGGTACGGGGGGGGGGATTCCTACAATGAGCAGTTCTTC.

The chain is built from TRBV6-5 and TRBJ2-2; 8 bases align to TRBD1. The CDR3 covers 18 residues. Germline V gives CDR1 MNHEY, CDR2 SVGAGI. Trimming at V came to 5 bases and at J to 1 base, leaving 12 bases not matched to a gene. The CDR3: CASSHQLSGTGNTGELFF. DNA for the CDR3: TGTGCCAGCAGTCACCAACTATCCGGGACAGGGAACACCGGGGAGCTGTTTTTT.

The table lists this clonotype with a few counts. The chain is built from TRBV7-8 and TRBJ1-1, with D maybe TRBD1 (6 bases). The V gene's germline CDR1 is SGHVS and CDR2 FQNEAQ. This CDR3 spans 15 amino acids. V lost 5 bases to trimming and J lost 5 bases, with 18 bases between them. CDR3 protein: CASSRGRVPGTEAFF. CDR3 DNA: TGTGCCAGCAGCCGGGGGCGGGTTCCGGGGACTGAAGCTTTCTTT.

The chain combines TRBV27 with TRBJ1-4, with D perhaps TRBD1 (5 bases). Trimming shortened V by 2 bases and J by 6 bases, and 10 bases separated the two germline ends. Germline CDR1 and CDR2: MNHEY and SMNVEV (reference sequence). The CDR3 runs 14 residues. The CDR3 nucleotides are TGTGCCAGCAGTTTAAACAGGCGGGATGAAAAACTGTTTTTT. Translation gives CASSLNRRDEKLFF.

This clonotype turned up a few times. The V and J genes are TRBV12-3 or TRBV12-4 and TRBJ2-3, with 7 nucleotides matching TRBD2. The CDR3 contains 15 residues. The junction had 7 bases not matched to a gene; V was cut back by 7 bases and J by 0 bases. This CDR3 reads CASTKGTTSTDTQYF. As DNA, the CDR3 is TGTGCCAGCACCAAGGGGACTACCAGCACAGATACGCAGTATTTT.

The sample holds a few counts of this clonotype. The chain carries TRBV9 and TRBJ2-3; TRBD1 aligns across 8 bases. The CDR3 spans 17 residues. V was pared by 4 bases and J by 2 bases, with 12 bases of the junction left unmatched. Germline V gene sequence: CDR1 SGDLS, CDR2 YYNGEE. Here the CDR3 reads CASSSPGAGGNTDTQYF. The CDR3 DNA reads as TGTGCCAGCAGCTCCCCGGGGGCAGGGGGCAACACAGATACGCAGTATTTT.

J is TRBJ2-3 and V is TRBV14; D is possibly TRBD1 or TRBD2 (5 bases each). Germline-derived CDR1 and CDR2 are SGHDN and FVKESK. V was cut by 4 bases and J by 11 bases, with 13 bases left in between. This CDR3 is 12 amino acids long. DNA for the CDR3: TGTGCCAGCAGCCCAGGGACCCCTGGGCAGTATTTT. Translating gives CASSPGTPGQYF.

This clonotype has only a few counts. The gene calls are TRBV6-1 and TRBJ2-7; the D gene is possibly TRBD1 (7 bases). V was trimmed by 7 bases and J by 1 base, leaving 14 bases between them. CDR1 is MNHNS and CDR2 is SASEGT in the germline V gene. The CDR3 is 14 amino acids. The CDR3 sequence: CASMRGQWSYEQYF. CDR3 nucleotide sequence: TGTGCCAGCATGCGGGGACAGTGGTCCTACGAGCAGTACTTC.

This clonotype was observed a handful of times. The CDR3 loop is CASSFSSGGWETQYF. In DNA form, the CDR3 reads TGTGCCAGCAGTTTTAGCAGCGGGGGGTGGGAGACCCAGTACTTC. The V call is TRBV27, the J call TRBJ2-5; TRBD2 matches at 9 bases. CDR3 length: 15 residues. Unmatched junction bases numbered 7, after V lost 3 bases and J lost 5 bases. Germline V CDR1 and CDR2: MNHEY, SMNVEV (reference sequence).